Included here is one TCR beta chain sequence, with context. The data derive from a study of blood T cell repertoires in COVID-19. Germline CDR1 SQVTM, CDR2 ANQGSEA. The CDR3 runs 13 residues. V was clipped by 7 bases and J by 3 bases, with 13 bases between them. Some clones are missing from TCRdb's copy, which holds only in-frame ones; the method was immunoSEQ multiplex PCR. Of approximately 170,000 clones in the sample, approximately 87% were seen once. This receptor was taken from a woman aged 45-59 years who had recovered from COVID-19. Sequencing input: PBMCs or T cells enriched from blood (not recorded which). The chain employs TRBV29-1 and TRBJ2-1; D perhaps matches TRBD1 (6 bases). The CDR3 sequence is CSGTADSYNEQFF. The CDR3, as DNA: TGCAGCGGAACCGCGGACAGCTACAATGAGCAGTTCTTC.